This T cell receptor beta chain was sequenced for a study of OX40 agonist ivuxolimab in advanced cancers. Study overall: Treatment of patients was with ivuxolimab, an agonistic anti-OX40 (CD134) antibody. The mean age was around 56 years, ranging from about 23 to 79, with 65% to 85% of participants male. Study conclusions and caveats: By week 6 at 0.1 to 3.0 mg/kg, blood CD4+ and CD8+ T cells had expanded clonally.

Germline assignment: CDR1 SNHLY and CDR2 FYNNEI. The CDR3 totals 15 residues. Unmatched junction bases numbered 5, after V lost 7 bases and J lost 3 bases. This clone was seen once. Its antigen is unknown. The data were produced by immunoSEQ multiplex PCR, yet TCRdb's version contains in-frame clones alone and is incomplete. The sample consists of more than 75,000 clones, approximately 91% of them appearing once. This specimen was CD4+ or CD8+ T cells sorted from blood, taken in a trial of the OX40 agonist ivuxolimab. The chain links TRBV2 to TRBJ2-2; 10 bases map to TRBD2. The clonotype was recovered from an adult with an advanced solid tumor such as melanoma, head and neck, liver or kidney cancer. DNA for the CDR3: TGTGCCAGCATGGGGACTAGCGCCTACACCGGGGAGCTGTTTTTT. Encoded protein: CASMGTSAYTGELFF.